The following is a T cell receptor (beta chain) sequence with its context. Its antigen is undetermined. Germline and junction disagree at one end, which may indicate a read error. The source of the sample is a study of shared clonotypes between healthy human individuals. CDR1 MDHEN and CDR2 SYDVKM come from the germline V gene. There are 13 residues in the CDR3. It was 250 to 350 ng DNA, 28,000 or so T cell genomes, that went into each replicate PCR of unsorted PBMC. TCRdb keeps only in-frame clones here, not all; method: immunoSEQ multiplex PCR. The sample yields approximately 510,000 clones, 75% to 85% seen once. The study's findings and limits: Sharing of clonotypes among donors was expected to vary with sequencing depth. Enrolling few donors narrowed the genetic and exposure-history diversity that was represented.

The source material was PBMCs. The chain links TRBV28 to TRBJ2-4, with TRBD2 matching over 10 bases. The TCR originated in a woman between 35 and 50 years old in good health. Some clones in this sample may be carry-over from other donors' samples. CDR3 bases: TGTGCCAGCAAGGGCCTAGCGGGAGTCCGGAGCCATTTC. This translates into CASKGLAGVRSHF.